The rows below give T cell receptor beta chains drawn from one sample of a study of blood T cell repertoires in COVID-19. Only in-frame clones appear in the TCRdb table, and some are missing; sequencing was by immunoSEQ multiplex PCR. The table records roughly 280,000 clones, about 88% of them present only once. Sequenced sample: PBMCs or T cells enriched from blood (not recorded which). Source of these receptors: a woman between 45 and 65 years old who had recovered from COVID-19. The CDR3 runs from the conserved cysteine through the conserved F or W. Each record gives: CDR3 protein, CDR3 DNA, V gene, clone size, J gene, D gene. A D gene is named only where the DNA matches it firmly. Clone size is not always given. Where it is, it says once, few, many or a class for expanded clones.

CAARSGTGVGANVLTF TGTGCCGCCAGATCGGGGACAGGGGTTGGGGCCAACGTCCTGACTTTC TRBV7-9 NA TRBJ2-6 TRBD1
CASSLIKDSMNTEAFF TGTGCCAGTAGTCTCATAAAGGACAGTATGAACACTGAAGCTTTCTTT TRBV19 few TRBJ1-1 NA
CASSMTGYYGYTF TGTGCCAGCAGTATGACAGGGTACTATGGCTACACCTTC TRBV27 NA TRBJ1-2 TRBD1
CASSIGVRKGAPGHYGYTF TGTGCCAGTAGTATTGGCGTTCGAAAGGGGGCGCCCGGGCACTATGGCTACACCTTC TRBV19 NA TRBJ1-2 TRBD1
CASSVGGRLPYNEQFF TGTGCCAGCAGCGTTGGAGGGCGACTACCCTACAATGAGCAGTTCTTC TRBV7-2 NA TRBJ2-1 NA
CASSMRLAGGMPYEQYF TGTGCCAGTAGTATGCGACTAGCGGGAGGAATGCCCTACGAGCAGTACTTC TRBV19 NA TRBJ2-7 TRBD2
CASSPEGVYGYTF TGTGCCAGCAGCCCGGAGGGCGTATATGGCTACACCTTC TRBV11-2 NA TRBJ1-2 NA
CASRDDSYSPLHF TGTGCCAGCAGAGACGACAGCTATTCACCCCTCCACTTT TRBV12-3/TRBV12-4 NA TRBJ1-6 NA
CASSLVGGESSYNEQFF TGTGCCAGCAGCTTAGTGGGGGGAGAGAGCTCCTACAATGAGCAGTTCTTC TRBV7-9 NA TRBJ2-1 NA
CASSFSDRGLGYTF TGTGCCAGCAGCTTCTCAGACAGGGGGCTCGGCTACACCTTC TRBV9 NA TRBJ1-2 TRBD1
CASSLGALTNYGYTF TGTGCCAGCAGCTTAGGAGCTTTGACTAACTATGGCTACACCTTC TRBV11-2 NA TRBJ1-2 NA
CASSQDSLAGLYNEQFF TGCGCCAGCAGCCAAGATTCTCTAGCGGGATTATACAATGAGCAGTTCTTC TRBV4-1 once TRBJ2-1 TRBD2
CASSLVGGVGANVLTF TGTGCCAGCAGCTTAGTTGGCGGGGTTGGGGCCAACGTCCTGACTTTC TRBV7-2 NA TRBJ2-6 NA
CASSDNRLAGAEQYF TGTGCCAGCAGCGATAACCGGCTAGCGGGAGCCGAGCAGTACTTC TRBV7-2 few TRBJ2-7 TRBD2
CATSRLGAGLRWSPLHF TGTGCCACCAGCAGATTGGGGGCAGGGCTCCGTTGGTCACCCCTCCACTTT TRBV15 NA TRBJ1-6 NA
CASSSGQSSYNEQFF TGTGCCAGCAGCTCCGGACAGAGCTCCTACAATGAGCAGTTCTTC TRBV7-8 NA TRBJ2-1 NA
CASSVQGAETQYF TGTGCCAGCAGCGTACAGGGGGCAGAGACCCAGTACTTC TRBV7-8 NA TRBJ2-5 TRBD1
CASSLSPGGNQPQHF TGTGCCAGCAGTTTGTCCCCGGGGGGTAATCAGCCCCAGCATTTT TRBV28 NA TRBJ1-5 NA
CASSPNMNTEAFF TGTGCCAGCTCACCTAATATGAACACTGAAGCTTTCTTT TRBV18 NA TRBJ1-1 NA
CASTRITGELFF TGTGCCAGCACGAGGATCACCGGGGAGCTGTTTTTT TRBV2 NA TRBJ2-2 NA
CASGPGHDTGELFF TGCGCCAGCGGCCCGGGACACGACACCGGGGAGCTGTTTTTT TRBV10-1 few TRBJ2-2 NA
CASSLDPTAIATNEKLFF TGTGCCAGCAGCTTAGATCCTACAGCAATTGCAACTAATGAAAAACTGTTTTTT TRBV11-2 NA TRBJ1-4 NA
CASSQDVGGRLYEQYF TGCGCCAGCAGCCAAGACGTCGGGGGAAGGCTCTACGAGCAGTACTTC TRBV4-3 NA TRBJ2-7 NA
CASSLEISGSGIEQFF TGTGCCAGCAGCTTAGAAATTAGCGGGAGTGGCATTGAGCAGTTCTTC TRBV7-6 NA TRBJ2-1 TRBD2
CASSSGQGRVNQPQHF TGTGCCAGCAGTTCCGGACAGGGTAGGGTCAATCAGCCCCAGCATTTT TRBV27 NA TRBJ1-5 TRBD1
CASSERQGGNGYTF TGTGCCAGCAGTGAAAGGCAGGGAGGAAATGGCTACACCTTC TRBV2 once TRBJ1-2 NA
CASSLAGSETQYF TGCGCCAGCAGCTTGGCCGGTTCGGAGACCCAGTACTTC TRBV5-1 NA TRBJ2-5 NA
CASSFWETEAFF TGTGCCAGCAGTTTCTGGGAGACTGAAGCTTTCTTT TRBV12-3/TRBV12-4 NA TRBJ1-1 NA
CASTPMTWTGYGYTF TGTGCCAGTACCCCTATGACCTGGACAGGCTATGGCTACACCTTC TRBV19 NA TRBJ1-2 TRBD1
CASSFYPLQDTQYF TGTGCCAGCAGCTTTTACCCTCTTCAGGATACGCAGTATTTT TRBV7-2 NA TRBJ2-3 NA
CSVGGIRDRGSTDTQYF TGCAGCGTTGGTGGCATTAGGGACAGGGGATCAACAGATACGCAGTATTTT TRBV29-1 once TRBJ2-3 TRBD1
CASSQDRHITGNTIYF TGCGCCAGCAGCCAAGATCGACATATCACTGGAAACACCATATATTTT TRBV4-1 few TRBJ1-3 NA
CASSPGQGNNYGYTF TGTGCCAGCAGCCCCGGACAGGGGAATAACTATGGCTACACCTTC TRBV9 NA TRBJ1-2 TRBD1
CASSIVLMDEQFF TGTGCCAGCAGTATTGTCCTAATGGATGAGCAGTTCTTC TRBV28 NA TRBJ2-1 NA
CASSFTRHNEQFF TGCGCCAGCAGCTTTACTAGACACAATGAGCAGTTCTTC TRBV5-1 NA TRBJ2-1 NA
CASSRDRSYGYTF TGTGCCAGTAGTAGAGACCGGAGCTATGGCTACACCTTC TRBV19 NA TRBJ1-2 NA